The 32 T cell receptor beta chains presented below share a single source sample, sequenced in a study of blood T cell repertoires in COVID-19. The repertoire was sequenced with immunoSEQ multiplex PCR; TCRdb's copy has only in-frame clones and lacks some. The sample records approximately 360,000 clones, over 80% being singletons. Sequences were obtained from PBMCs or T cells enriched from blood (not recorded which). The source of these receptors is a woman aged 45-65 years who had recovered from COVID-19.

This sequence joins TRBV6-2 or TRBV6-3 and TRBJ2-7; D is perhaps TRBD1 (6 bases). The CDR3 is 14 residues long. V was shortened by 5 bases and J by 6 bases, with 17 bases between the two germline ends. The germline V gene encodes CDR1 MNHEY and CDR2 SVGEGT. The CDR3 DNA is TGTGCCAGCAGTCCCGGGACAACCGCTGCCGAGCAGTACTTC. Translating it yields CASSPGTTAAEQYF.

This clone showed up just once. The chain uses TRBV2 and TRBJ1-2, with D perhaps matching TRBD1 (5 bases). The germline V and J ends were trimmed by 2 bases and 1 base, with 8 bases remaining between them. Germline CDR1 SNHLY, CDR2 FYNNEI. The CDR3 consists of 14 residues. DNA for the CDR3: TGTGCCAGCAGTGAACTACAGGATAACTATGGCTACACCTTC. It specifies CASSELQDNYGYTF.

Concerning this clone: Relative to the germline gene, one junction end is altered; a read error may explain this. The chain has TRBV3-1 (or the pseudogene TRBV3-2) and TRBJ1-2; 8 nucleotides agree with TRBD1. CDR3 length equals 15 residues. CDR1 and CDR2 (germline): LGHDT, YNNKEL (reference sequence). The CDR3 here is CASSPLTDRVTNTWF. CDR3 bases: TGTGCCAGCAGCCCGCTGACGGACAGGGTGACGAATACGTGGTTC.

The chain links TRBV20-1 to TRBJ1-1, with D unresolved. V was shortened by 6 bases and J by 3 bases, with 8 bases between the two germline ends. CDR1 is DFQATT and CDR2 is SNEGSKA in the germline V gene (reference sequence). The CDR3 contains 11 residues. This CDR3 reads CSAATHTEAFF. For the CDR3, the DNA is TGCAGTGCCGCGACACACACTGAAGCTTTCTTT.

This sequence joins TRBV23-1 and TRBJ1-2; tentatively, D is TRBD1 (6 bases). TRBV23-1 is treated as an ORF (open reading frame) with a function not yet certain. Trimming removed 4 bases from V and 3 bases from J, with 24 bases in between. The CDR3 consists of 18 residues. The CDR3 region is CASSPGTSVLQLYYGYTF. The CDR3 region has the DNA TGCGCCAGCAGTCCCGGGACATCGGTACTCCAGCTTTACTATGGCTACACCTTC.

This clone was seen just once. This chain connects TRBV20-1 to TRBJ1-1; 10 bases agree with TRBD1. V trimming: 5 bases; J trimming: 8 bases; junction bases outside the gene matches: 2. The CDR3 spans 11 residues. The V gene's germline CDR1 is DFQATT and CDR2 SNEGSKA (reference sequence). CDR3 coding DNA: TGCAGTGCTCAGGACAGGGGGGAAGCTTTCTTT. Translation: CSAQDRGEAFF.

The CDR3, as DNA: TGTGCCAGCACCCCCCGACAGCCCAATGAGCAGTTCTTC. Translation: CASTPRQPNEQFF. The chain uses TRBV6-5 and TRBJ2-1; perhaps TRBD1 as D (5 bases). Trimming removed 7 bases from V and 6 bases from J, with 13 bases in between. The CDR3 is 13 residues long. Germline assignment: CDR1 MNHEY and CDR2 SVGAGI.

The chain's CDR3 is CASSPGQGSEQPQHF. The CDR3 region has the DNA TGTGCCAGCAGCCCCGGGCAGGGGTCGGAACAGCCCCAGCATTTT. J is TRBJ1-5 and V is TRBV7-9, with a tentative D call TRBD1 (6 bases). The V and J ends lost 5 bases and 7 bases respectively, with 18 bases between them. The germline gives CDR1 SEHNR, CDR2 FQNEAQ (reference sequence). The CDR3 extends over 15 amino acids. The complete variable domain, with remaining parts taken from reference TRBV7-9 and TRBJ1-5, reads DTGVSQNPRHKITKRGQNVTFRCDPISEHNRLYWYRQTLGQGPEFLTYFQNEAQLEKSRLLSDRFSAERPKGSFSTLEIQRTEQGDSAMYLCASSPGQGSEQPQHFGDGTRLSIL.

The chain links TRBV6-5 to TRBJ2-3; D might be TRBD1 (5 bases). Germline V gives CDR1 MNHEY, CDR2 SVGAGI. This CDR3 has 13 amino acids. Deletions cut 6 bases from V and 5 bases from J, with 12 bases between. CDR3 sequence: CASRPGFRDTQYF. CDR3 in DNA: TGTGCCAGCAGGCCAGGGTTTAGAGATACGCAGTATTTT.

J is TRBJ2-1 and V is TRBV7-2, with D tentatively TRBD2 (5 bases). Germline loops: CDR1 SGHTA, CDR2 FQGNSA. This CDR3 has 13 residues. The ends were cut back, 1 base at V and 5 bases at J, with 6 bases in the middle. The CDR3 loop reads CASSLGGHNEQFF. The CDR3 DNA reads TGTGCCAGCAGCTTAGGAGGGCACAATGAGCAGTTCTTC.

The chain carries TRBV29-1 and TRBJ1-2; 9 nucleotides line up with TRBD1. V shed 3 bases, J shed 3 bases, and the junction held 2 bases outside the gene matches. Germline assignment: CDR1 SQVTM and CDR2 ANQGSEA. The CDR3 covers 13 residues. CDR3 nucleotide sequence: TGCAGCGTTGAGAGGACAGGGGACTATGGCTACACCTTC. It translates to CSVERTGDYGYTF.

The V and J genes are TRBV4-2 and TRBJ2-1; 8 bases are shared with TRBD1. The length of the CDR3 is 14 residues. The germline V gene encodes CDR1 LGHNA and CDR2 YNFKEQ. V was pared by 5 bases and J by 7 bases, with 7 bases of the junction left unmatched. The CDR3 reads CASSELQGANEQFF. Here the CDR3 DNA reads TGTGCCAGCAGCGAACTGCAGGGGGCGAATGAGCAGTTCTTC.

The chain is built from TRBV6-5 and TRBJ1-5; weak D call: TRBD1 (5 bases). This CDR3 contains 12 residues. V shed 6 bases and J shed 13 bases, with 16 bases lying between them. CDR1 is MNHEY and CDR2 is SVGAGI in the germline V gene. The CDR3 nucleotides are TGTGCCAGCAGCCCCGGGGGTCGGATACAGCATTTT. This translates into CASSPGGRIQHF.

This clone was observed a handful of times. This sequence joins TRBV12-3 or TRBV12-4 and TRBJ2-7; no firm D call. This CDR3 is 13 amino acids long. V shed 6 bases and J shed 1 base, with 10 bases lying between them. This chain's CDR3 is CASSLLRSYEQYF. DNA of the CDR3: TGTGCCAGCAGCCTACTGCGATCCTACGAGCAGTACTTC.

The chain is built from TRBV6-5 and TRBJ1-5, with 7 bases lining up with TRBD1. J gave up 7 bases and V 4 bases, and 4 bases lay outside the gene matches. Germline assignment: CDR1 MNHEY and CDR2 SVGAGI. This CDR3 contains 13 residues. The CDR3 DNA is TGTGCCAGCAGTTCCCGGGACAGCCAGCCCCAGCATTTT. Its translation is CASSSRDSQPQHF.

The rearrangement joins TRBV5-6 to TRBJ2-7; 7 bases are a match to TRBD2. Germline V CDR1 and CDR2: SGHDT, YYEEEE. This CDR3 has 16 amino acids. J lost 6 bases, V lost 4 bases, and 16 bases had no gene match. CDR3 sequence: CASSPRLVGGPVEQYF. CDR3 DNA sequence: TGTGCCAGCAGCCCTAGGTTAGTGGGAGGGCCGGTCGAGCAGTACTTC.

This sequence joins TRBV5-1 and TRBJ2-7, with TRBD1 matching 8 bases. The CDR3 is made up of 14 amino acids. The germline V gene encodes CDR1 SGHRS and CDR2 YFSETQ. V gave up 4 bases and J gave up 4 bases; unmatched junction bases: 7. The CDR3 DNA reads as TGCGCCAGCAGCCCACAGGGGGATGGGTACGAGCAGTACTTC. Translation gives CASSPQGDGYEQYF. Filled out from reference TRBV5-1 and TRBJ2-7, the complete variable domain reads KAGVTQTPRYLIKTRGQQVTLSCSPISGHRSVSWYQQTPGQGLQFLFEYFSETQRNKGNFPGRFSGRQFSNSRSEMNVSTLELGDSALYLCASSPQGDGYEQYFGPGTRLTVT.

This chain links TRBV25-1 with TRBJ1-4; 10 bases map to TRBD1. Germline V gene sequence: CDR1 MGHDK, CDR2 SYGVNS. CDR3 size: 13 residues. Germline trimming cut 4 bases from V and 9 bases from J; bases unmatched to any gene: 2. The CDR3: CASSGTGGKKLFF. The CDR3 region has the DNA TGTGCCAGCAGTGGGACAGGGGGTAAAAAACTGTTTTTT.

The chain couples TRBV30 to TRBJ1-2; D possibly corresponds to TRBD1 (6 bases). Germline CDR1 is GTSNPN and CDR2 is SVGIG (reference sequence). V was trimmed by 0 bases and J by 5 bases, leaving 13 bases between them. The length of the CDR3 is 14 residues. The CDR3 loop is CAWSVQDRWYGYTF. CDR3 sequence (DNA): TGTGCCTGGAGTGTACAAGACAGGTGGTATGGCTACACCTTC. The complete variable domain, with remaining parts taken from reference TRBV30 and TRBJ1-2, reads SQTIHQWPATLVQPVGSPLSLECTVEGTSNPNLYWYRQAAGRGLQLLFYSVGIGQISSEVPQNLSASRPQDRQFILSSKKLLLSDSGFYLCAWSVQDRWYGYTFGSGTRLTVV.

The V call is TRBV5-7, the J call TRBJ2-2, with D maybe TRBD1 (5 bases). TRBV5-7 is labeled an ORF, and its function is uncertain. The germline V and J ends were trimmed by 2 bases and 0 bases, with 11 bases remaining between them. The CDR3 is 16 amino acids. This chain's CDR3 is CASSLVAGSNTGELFF. CDR3 DNA sequence: TGTGCCAGCAGCTTAGTGGCAGGGTCGAACACCGGGGAGCTGTTTTTT.

The chain employs TRBV12-3 or TRBV12-4 and TRBJ2-4; 10 bases are a match to TRBD1. Trimming took 6 bases from V and 7 from J; bases not matched to a gene: 3. The CDR3 sequence is 13 residues long. CDR3 DNA: TGTGCCAGCAGCGTGACAGGGGGCAACATTCAGTACTTC. Residues: CASSVTGGNIQYF.

J is TRBJ1-2 and V is TRBV5-5; 7 bases match TRBD1. CDR3 size: 15 residues. CDR1 is SGHKS, CDR2 YYEKEE, per germline (reference sequence). The V and J ends lost 4 bases and 6 bases, in that order; junction bases with no gene match: 12. The CDR3 DNA reads TGTGCCAGCAGCATCACAGGGGATAATGCCAATGGCTACACCTTC. Encoded protein: CASSITGDNANGYTF.

This clone was seen just once. The chain combines TRBV12-3 or TRBV12-4 with TRBJ1-3, with D unclear. This CDR3 is 13 amino acids long. Trimming pared 1 base from V and 4 bases from J, leaving 5 bases between. Here the CDR3 reads CASSLELGNTIYF. CDR3 in DNA: TGTGCCAGCAGTTTAGAGCTAGGAAACACCATATATTTT.

This sequence joins TRBV30 and TRBJ1-4; D remains ambiguous. In germline, CDR1 is GTSNPN, CDR2 SVGIG (reference sequence). This CDR3 is built from 14 residues. V lost 5 bases to trimming and J lost 5 bases, with 15 bases between them. The CDR3 sequence: CAWSTARWNEKLFF. DNA of the CDR3: TGTGCCTGGTCTACCGCGAGGTGGAATGAAAAACTGTTTTTT.

V is TRBV5-5 and J is TRBJ2-3; 7 bases align to TRBD1. The germline V gene encodes CDR1 SGHKS and CDR2 YYEKEE (reference sequence). This CDR3 is 16 amino acids long. Trimming took 4 bases from V and 0 from J; bases not matched to a gene: 8. CDR3 sequence reads: CASSDKQGSSTDTQYF. CDR3 sequence (DNA): TGTGCCAGCAGCGATAAACAGGGGTCTAGCACAGATACGCAGTATTTT.

V gene TRBV5-1 combines with J gene TRBJ1-4; D may be TRBD1 (5 bases). This CDR3 comprises 16 residues. V lost 0 bases, J lost 5 bases, and 14 bases lay in between. In germline, CDR1 is SGHRS, CDR2 YFSETQ. The CDR3 loop reads CASSLGVGQLNEKLFF. The CDR3 region has the DNA TGCGCCAGCAGCTTGGGTGTGGGGCAGTTAAATGAAAAACTGTTTTTT.

This clone showed up just once. The gene calls are TRBV7-2 and TRBJ2-1, with D perhaps matching TRBD2 (6 bases). Germline CDR1 reads SGHTA; CDR2 reads FQGNSA. This CDR3 has 17 amino acids. Trimming took 5 bases from V and 8 from J, leaving 25 bases between them. The CDR3 DNA reads as TGTGCCAGCAGCACCGGATGGTTTCGATGGGACTTCGATGAGCAGTTCTTC. Translation gives CASSTGWFRWDFDEQFF.

The chain is built from TRBV5-1 and TRBJ2-5; 9 nucleotides agree with TRBD1. With V trimmed by 0 bases and J by 1 base, 1 base remained unmatched. This CDR3 is built from 15 residues. CDR1 and CDR2 (germline): SGHRS, YFSETQ. CDR3 loop: CASSLGTGAQETQYF. The CDR3 nucleotides are TGCGCCAGCAGCTTGGGGACAGGGGCCCAAGAGACCCAGTACTTC.

The chain couples TRBV5-4 to TRBJ1-2; 9 bases match TRBD1. V lost 4 bases and J lost 8; bases outside the gene matches: 9. The length of the CDR3 is 14 residues. Germline V gene lookup returns CDR1 SGHNT and CDR2 YYREEE (reference sequence). The chain's CDR3 is CASSVIQGAKGYTF. The CDR3 DNA reads as TGTGCCAGCAGCGTAATACAGGGGGCTAAGGGCTACACCTTC. The complete variable domain, with remaining parts taken from reference TRBV5-4 and TRBJ1-2, reads ETGVTQSPTHLIKTRGQQVTLRCSSQSGHNTVSWYQQALGQGPQFIFQYYREEENGRGNFPPRFSGLQFPNYSSELNVNALELDDSALYLCASSVIQGAKGYTFGSGTRLTVV.

This sequence joins TRBV14 and TRBJ1-6; D not certain. The germline V and J ends were trimmed by 0 bases and 0 bases, with 9 bases remaining between them. The CDR3 runs to 17 residues. The V gene's germline CDR1 is SGHDN and CDR2 FVKESK. The CDR3 region has the DNA TGTGCCAGCAGCCAAGAGTTCGGGAGCTCCTATAATTCACCCCTCCACTTT. Translation: CASSQEFGSSYNSPLHF. The full variable domain, with the rest looked up from reference TRBV14 and TRBJ1-6, is EAGVTQFPSHSVIEKGQTVTLRCDPISGHDNLYWYRRVMGKEIKFLLHFVKESKQDESGMPNNRFLAERTGGTYSTLKVQPAELEDSGVYFCASSQEFGSSYNSPLHFGNGTRLTVT.

The rearrangement uses TRBV30 and TRBJ2-3, with 10 bases that match TRBD1. J lost 2 bases, V lost 0 bases, and 5 bases had no gene match. Germline-derived CDR1 and CDR2 are GTSNPN and SVGIG (reference sequence). The CDR3 totals 16 residues. CDR3 amino acids: CAWSVGTGVNTDTQYF. The CDR3 nucleotides read TGTGCCTGGAGTGTCGGGACAGGGGTAAACACAGATACGCAGTATTTT.

This clone was observed a single time. V and J are TRBV29-1 and TRBJ1-1; 9 bases fit TRBD1. Losses at the gene ends were 7 bases for V and 4 bases for J; bases not matched to a gene: 7. Germline values: CDR1 SQVTM, CDR2 ANQGSEA. The CDR3 is 13 amino acids. The CDR3 sequence is CSGNRGPGTEAFF. CDR3 DNA: TGCAGCGGCAACAGGGGGCCGGGCACTGAAGCTTTCTTT.